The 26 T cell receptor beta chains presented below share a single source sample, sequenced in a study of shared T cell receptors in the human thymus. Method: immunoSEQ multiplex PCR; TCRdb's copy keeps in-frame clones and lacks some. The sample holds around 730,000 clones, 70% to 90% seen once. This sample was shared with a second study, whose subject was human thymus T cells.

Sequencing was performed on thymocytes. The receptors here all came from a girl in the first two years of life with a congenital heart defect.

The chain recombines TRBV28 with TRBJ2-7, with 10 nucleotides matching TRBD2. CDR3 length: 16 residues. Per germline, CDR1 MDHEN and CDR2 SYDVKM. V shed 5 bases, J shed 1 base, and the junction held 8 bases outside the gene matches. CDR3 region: CASSAYTSGESYEQYF. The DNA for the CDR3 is TGTGCCAGCAGTGCCTATACTAGCGGGGAGTCCTACGAGCAGTACTTC.

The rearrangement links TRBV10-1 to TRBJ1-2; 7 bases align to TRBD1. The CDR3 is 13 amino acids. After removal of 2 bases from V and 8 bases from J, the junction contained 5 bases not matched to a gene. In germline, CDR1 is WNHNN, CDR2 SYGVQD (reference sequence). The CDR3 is CASSETGASGYTF. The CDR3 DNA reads TGCGCCAGCAGTGAGACAGGGGCCAGCGGCTACACCTTC.

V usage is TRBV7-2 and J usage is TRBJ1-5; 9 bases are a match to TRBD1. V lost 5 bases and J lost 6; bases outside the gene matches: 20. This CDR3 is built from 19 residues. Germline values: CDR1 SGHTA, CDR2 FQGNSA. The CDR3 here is CASSPKTGTGRRRRQPQHF. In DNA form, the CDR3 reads TGTGCCAGCAGCCCCAAAACCGGGACAGGGAGGCGGAGGCGTCAGCCCCAGCATTTT.

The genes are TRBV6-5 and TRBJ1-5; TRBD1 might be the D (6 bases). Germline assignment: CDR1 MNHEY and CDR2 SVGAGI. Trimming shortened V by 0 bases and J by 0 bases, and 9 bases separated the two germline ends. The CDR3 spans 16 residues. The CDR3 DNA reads TGTGCCAGCAGTTACTCGAGCAGGGGTAGCAATCAGCCCCAGCATTTT. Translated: CASSYSSRGSNQPQHF.

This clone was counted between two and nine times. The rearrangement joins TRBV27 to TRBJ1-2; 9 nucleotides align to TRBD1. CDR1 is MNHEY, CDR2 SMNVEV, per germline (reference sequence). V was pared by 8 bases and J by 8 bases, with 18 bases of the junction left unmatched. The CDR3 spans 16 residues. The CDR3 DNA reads TGTGCCAGCGGCCGGGACAGGGAGCCCTGCTATGGAGGCTACACCTTC. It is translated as CASGRDREPCYGGYTF.

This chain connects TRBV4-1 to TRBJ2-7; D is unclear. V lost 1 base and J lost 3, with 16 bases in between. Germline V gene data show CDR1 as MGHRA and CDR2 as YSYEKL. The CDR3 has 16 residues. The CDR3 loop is CASSQAASDRVYEQYF. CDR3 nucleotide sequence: TGCGCCAGCAGCCAAGCCGCATCAGACCGGGTCTACGAGCAGTACTTC.

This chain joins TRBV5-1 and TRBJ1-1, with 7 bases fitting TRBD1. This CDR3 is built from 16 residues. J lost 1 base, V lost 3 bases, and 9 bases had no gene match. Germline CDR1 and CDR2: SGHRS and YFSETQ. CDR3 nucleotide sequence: TGCGCCAGCAGCTGTTCGACAGGGCATGGGAACACTGAAGCTTTCTTT. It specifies CASSCSTGHGNTEAFF.

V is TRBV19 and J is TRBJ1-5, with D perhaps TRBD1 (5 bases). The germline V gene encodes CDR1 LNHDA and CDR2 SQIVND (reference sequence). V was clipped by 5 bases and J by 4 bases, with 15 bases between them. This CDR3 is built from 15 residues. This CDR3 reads CASSLTGKANQPQHF. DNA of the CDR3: TGTGCCAGTAGTTTAACAGGCAAGGCGAATCAGCCCCAGCATTTT. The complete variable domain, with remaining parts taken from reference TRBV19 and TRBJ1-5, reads DGGITQSPKYLFRKEGQNVTLSCEQNLNHDAMYWYRQDPGQGLRLIYYSQIVNDFQKGDIAEGYSVSREKKESFPLTVTSAQKNPTAFYLCASSLTGKANQPQHFGDGTRLSIL.

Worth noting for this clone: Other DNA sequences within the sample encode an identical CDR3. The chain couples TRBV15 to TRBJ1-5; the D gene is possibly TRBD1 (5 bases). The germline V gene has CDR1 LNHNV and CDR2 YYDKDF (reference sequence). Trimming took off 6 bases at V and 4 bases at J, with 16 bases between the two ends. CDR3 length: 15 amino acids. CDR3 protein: CATSHSRRGNQPQHF. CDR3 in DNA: TGTGCCACCAGTCATTCGCGGCGGGGGAATCAGCCCCAGCATTTT.

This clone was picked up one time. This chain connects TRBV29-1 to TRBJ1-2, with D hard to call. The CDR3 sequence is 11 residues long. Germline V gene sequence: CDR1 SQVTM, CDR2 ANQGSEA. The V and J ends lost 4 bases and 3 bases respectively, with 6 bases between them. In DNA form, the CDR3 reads TGCAGCGTTGGACTCTACTATGGCTACACCTTC. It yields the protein CSVGLYYGYTF.

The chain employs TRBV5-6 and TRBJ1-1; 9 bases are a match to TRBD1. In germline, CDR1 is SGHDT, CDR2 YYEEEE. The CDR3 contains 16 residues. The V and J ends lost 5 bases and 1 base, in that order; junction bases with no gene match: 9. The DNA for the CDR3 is TGTGCCAGCAGAAAGGGCGGGACAGGGTCGAACACTGAAGCTTTCTTT. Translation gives CASRKGGTGSNTEAFF.

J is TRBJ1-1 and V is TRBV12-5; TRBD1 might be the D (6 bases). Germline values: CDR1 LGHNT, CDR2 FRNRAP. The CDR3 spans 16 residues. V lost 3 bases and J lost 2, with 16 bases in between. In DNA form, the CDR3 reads TGTGCTAGTGGTTTAAGGGGGACGACAGAAAACACTGAAGCTTTCTTT. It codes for CASGLRGTTENTEAFF.

This CDR3 reads CSVVESVGVEKLFF. In DNA form, the CDR3 reads TGCAGCGTTGTAGAGTCGGTAGGGGTTGAAAAACTGTTTTTT. The chain employs TRBV29-1 and TRBJ1-4; D might be TRBD1 (5 bases). This CDR3 region has 14 residues. V gave up 4 bases and J gave up 7 bases, with 16 bases separating them. Germline-derived CDR1 and CDR2 are SQVTM and ANQGSEA.

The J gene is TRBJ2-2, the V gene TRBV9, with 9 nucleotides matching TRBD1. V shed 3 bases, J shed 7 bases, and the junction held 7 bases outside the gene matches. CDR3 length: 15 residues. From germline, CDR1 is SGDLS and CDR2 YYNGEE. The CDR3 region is CASSARDRVLGELFF. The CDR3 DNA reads TGTGCCAGCAGCGCCCGGGACAGGGTTCTCGGGGAGCTGTTTTTT. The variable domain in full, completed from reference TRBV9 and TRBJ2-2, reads DSGVTQTPKHLITATGQRVTLRCSPRSGDLSVYWYQQSLDQGLQFLIQYYNGEERAKGNILERFSAQQFPDLHSELNLSSLELGDSALYFCASSARDRVLGELFFGEGSRLTVL.

CDR3 nucleotide sequence: TGTGCCAGCAGTTTCCGCCCAGGGCTGGGTCCCTCTGGAAACACCATATATTTT. It yields the protein CASSFRPGLGPSGNTIYF. The chain combines TRBV28 with TRBJ1-3, with D possibly TRBD1 on 5 matching bases. Trimming took 3 bases from V and 0 from J, leaving 18 bases between them. This CDR3 spans 18 amino acids. In germline, CDR1 is MDHEN, CDR2 SYDVKM.

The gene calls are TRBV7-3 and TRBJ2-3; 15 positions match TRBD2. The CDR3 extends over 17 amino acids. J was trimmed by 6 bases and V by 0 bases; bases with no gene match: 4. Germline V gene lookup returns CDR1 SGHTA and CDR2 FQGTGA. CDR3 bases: TGTGCCAGCAGCTTAACCGGGACTAGCGGGGGGAGGGATACGCAGTATTTT. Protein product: CASSLTGTSGGRDTQYF.

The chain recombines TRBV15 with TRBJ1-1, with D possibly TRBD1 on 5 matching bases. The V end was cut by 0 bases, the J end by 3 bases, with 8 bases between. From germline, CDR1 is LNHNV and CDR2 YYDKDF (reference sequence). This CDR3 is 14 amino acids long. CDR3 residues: CATSRDRRDTEAFF. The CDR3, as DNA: TGTGCCACCAGCAGAGATCGCAGGGACACTGAAGCTTTCTTT.

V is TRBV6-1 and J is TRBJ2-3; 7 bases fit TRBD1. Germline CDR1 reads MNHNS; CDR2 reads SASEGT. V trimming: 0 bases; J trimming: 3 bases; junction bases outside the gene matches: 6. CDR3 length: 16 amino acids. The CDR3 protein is CASSEAVDRRTDTQYF. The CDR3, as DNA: TGTGCCAGCAGTGAAGCAGTGGACAGGCGAACAGATACGCAGTATTTT.

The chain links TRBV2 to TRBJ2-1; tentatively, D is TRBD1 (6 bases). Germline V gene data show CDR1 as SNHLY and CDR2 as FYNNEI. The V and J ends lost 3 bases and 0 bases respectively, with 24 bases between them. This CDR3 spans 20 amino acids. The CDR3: CASSEVWVRTARSSYNEQFF. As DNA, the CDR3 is TGTGCCAGCAGTGAGGTGTGGGTTAGGACAGCCAGAAGCTCCTACAATGAGCAGTTCTTC.

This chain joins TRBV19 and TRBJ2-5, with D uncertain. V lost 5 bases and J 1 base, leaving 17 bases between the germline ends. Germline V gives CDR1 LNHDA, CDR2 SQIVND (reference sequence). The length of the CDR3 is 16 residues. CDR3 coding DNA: TGTGCCAGTAGTCACCCTAAAACAGAAACCCAAGAGACCCAGTACTTC. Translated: CASSHPKTETQETQYF.

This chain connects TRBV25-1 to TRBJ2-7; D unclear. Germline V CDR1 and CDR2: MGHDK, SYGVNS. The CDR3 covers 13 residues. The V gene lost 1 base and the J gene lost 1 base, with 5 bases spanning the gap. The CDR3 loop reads CASSEFGSYEQYF. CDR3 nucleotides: TGTGCCAGCAGTGAATTCGGGTCCTACGAGCAGTACTTC.

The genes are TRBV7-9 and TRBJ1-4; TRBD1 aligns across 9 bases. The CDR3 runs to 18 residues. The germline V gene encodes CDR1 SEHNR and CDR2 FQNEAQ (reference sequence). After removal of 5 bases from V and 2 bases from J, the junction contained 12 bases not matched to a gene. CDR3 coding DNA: TGTGCCAGCAGCCGATGGACAGGGGATATGAGGACTAATGAAAAACTGTTTTTT. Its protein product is CASSRWTGDMRTNEKLFF.

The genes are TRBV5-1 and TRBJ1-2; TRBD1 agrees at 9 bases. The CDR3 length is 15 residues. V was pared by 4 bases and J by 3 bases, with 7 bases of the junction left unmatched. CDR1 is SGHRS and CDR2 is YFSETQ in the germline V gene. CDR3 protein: CASSPGQGADYGYTF. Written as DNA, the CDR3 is TGCGCCAGCAGCCCGGGACAGGGTGCGGACTATGGCTACACCTTC.

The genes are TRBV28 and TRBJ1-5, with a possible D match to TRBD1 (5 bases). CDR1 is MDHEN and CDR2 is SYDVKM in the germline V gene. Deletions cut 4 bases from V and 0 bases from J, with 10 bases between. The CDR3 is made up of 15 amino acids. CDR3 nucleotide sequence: TGTGCCAGCAGTTCAAGGACATTTAGCAATCAGCCCCAGCATTTT. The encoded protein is CASSSRTFSNQPQHF. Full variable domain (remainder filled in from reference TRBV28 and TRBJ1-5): DVKVTQSSRYLVKRTGEKVFLECVQDMDHENMFWYRQDPGLGLRLIYFSYDVKMKEKGDIPEGYSVSREKKERFSLILESASTNQTSMYLCASSSRTFSNQPQHFGDGTRLSIL.

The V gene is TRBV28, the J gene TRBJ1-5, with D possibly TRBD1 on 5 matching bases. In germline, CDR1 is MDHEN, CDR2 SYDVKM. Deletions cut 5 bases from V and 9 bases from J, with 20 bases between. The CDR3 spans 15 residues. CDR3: CASSPGGEGIRPQHF. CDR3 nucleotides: TGTGCCAGCAGTCCTGGCGGGGAGGGGATCAGGCCCCAGCATTTT.

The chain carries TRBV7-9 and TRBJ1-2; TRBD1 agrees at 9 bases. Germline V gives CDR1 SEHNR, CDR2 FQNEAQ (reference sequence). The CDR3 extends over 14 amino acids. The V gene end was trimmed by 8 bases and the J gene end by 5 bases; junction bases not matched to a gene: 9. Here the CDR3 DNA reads TGTGCCAGCGGACAGGGGTATATTGGGTATGGCTACACCTTC. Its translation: CASGQGYIGYGYTF.